The rows below give T cell receptor beta chains drawn from one sample of a study of T cell changes during pregnancy in multiple sclerosis. Sequenced by immunoSEQ multiplex PCR; TCRdb stores in-frame clones only, minus some. In the table there are under 55,000 clones, roughly 92% of which are singletons. The sequencing used CD4+ T cells from peripheral blood mononuclear cells, collected before pregnancy. The receptor set was obtained from a female donor with multiple sclerosis, enrolled in a pregnancy study. CDR3s include the opening cysteine and the closing phenylalanine or tryptophan. Each record gives: CDR3 protein, CDR3 DNA, CDR3 length, D gene, V gene, clone size, J gene. D genes are given only for firm matches. Rows may omit the clone size; those that give it use once, few, many or a size class.

CASSMRTVTTGELFF	TGTGCCAGTAGTATGCGGACAGTTACCACCGGGGAGCTGTTTTTT	15	-	TRBV19	-	TRBJ2-2
CASSGLAYEQYF	TGTGCCAGTTCGGGACTAGCCTACGAGCAGTACTTC	12	TRBD2	TRBV19	-	TRBJ2-7
CASSSDGGSSYNEQFF	TGTGCCAGCAGTTCGGACGGGGGGAGCTCCTACAATGAGCAGTTCTTC	16	TRBD2	TRBV6-4	-	TRBJ2-1
CASSDLGTDQPQHF	TGTGCCAGCAGTGATCTTGGGACAGATCAGCCCCAGCATTTT	14	TRBD1	TRBV6-1	-	TRBJ1-5
CASSPGLARGDTQYF	TGTGCCAGCTCACCCGGACTAGCGCGGGGAGATACGCAGTATTTT	15	TRBD2	TRBV18	-	TRBJ2-3
CSVPSGQVGSYTF	TGCAGCGTCCCCTCGGGACAGGTGGGAAGCTACACCTTC	13	TRBD1	TRBV29-1	-	TRBJ1-2
CASSLGTSGLYNEQFF	TGTGCCAGCAGCTTGGGGACTAGCGGTTTATACAATGAGCAGTTCTTC	16	TRBD2	TRBV5-4	-	TRBJ2-1
CASSPGSLGTEAFF	TGTGCCAGCAGTCCAGGGTCCCTTGGAACTGAAGCTTTCTTT	14	-	TRBV28	-	TRBJ1-1
CASRGGDRGRGTF	TGTGCCAGCAGGGGGGGGGACAGGGGGCGAGGCACCTTC	13	TRBD1	TRBV6-6	-	TRBJ1-2
CASFPTGTRATGELFF	TGTGCCAGCTTTCCCACCGGGACAAGAGCGACCGGGGAGCTGTTTTTT	16	-	TRBV18	-	TRBJ2-2
CASSFYTQETQYF	TGTGCCAGCAGCTTTTACACCCAAGAGACCCAGTACTTC	13	-	TRBV11-1	-	TRBJ2-5
CASSLFSRTGEETQYF	TGTGCCAGCAGTTTATTCTCGCGGACAGGGGAAGAGACCCAGTACTTC	16	TRBD1	TRBV28	-	TRBJ2-5
CASSPGGASYNEQFF	TGTGCCAGCAGTCCCGGTGGGGCCTCCTACAATGAGCAGTTCTTC	15	-	TRBV7-6	-	TRBJ2-1
CASSLGVGLNEQFF	TGTGCCAGCTCGCTAGGGGTCGGTCTCAATGAGCAGTTCTTC	14	-	TRBV6-5	-	TRBJ2-1
CASSLVAAESGNTIYF	TGCGCCAGCAGCTTGGTTGCAGCGGAAAGTGGAAACACCATATATTTT	16	-	TRBV5-1	-	TRBJ1-3
CASSQDPQGERGYTF	TGTGCCAGCAGCCAAGATCCCCAGGGGGAACGGGGCTACACCTTC	15	TRBD1	TRBV4-2	once	TRBJ1-2
CASRQGAREAFF	TGTGCCAGCCGGCAGGGGGCCAGGGAAGCTTTCTTT	12	TRBD1	TRBV19	-	TRBJ1-1
CASSSTGAYTQYF	TGTGCCAGCAGCTCCACTGGAGCTTATACGCAGTATTTT	13	-	TRBV13	-	TRBJ2-3
CASSPASGNADTQYF	TGTGCCAGCAGCCCAGCTAGCGGGAACGCAGATACGCAGTATTTT	15	TRBD2	TRBV7-7	-	TRBJ2-3
CASSLLAGYNEQFF	TGCGCCAGCAGCCTACTAGCGGGCTACAATGAGCAGTTCTTC	14	TRBD2	TRBV4-1	-	TRBJ2-1
CAWSPGQGYGELFF	TGTGCCTGGAGTCCGGGACAGGGCTACGGGGAGCTGTTTTTT	14	TRBD1	TRBV30	-	TRBJ2-2
CASNRWKLFF	TGTGCCAGTAATAGATGGAAACTGTTTTTT	10	-	TRBV19	-	TRBJ1-4
CAWSRGGNNEQFF	TGTGCCTGGAGTCGCGGGGGAAACAATGAGCAGTTCTTC	13	TRBD2	TRBV30	-	TRBJ2-1
CASSPQQGAGDTQYF	TGTGCCAGCTCACCACAACAGGGGGCAGGGGATACGCAGTATTTT	15	TRBD1	TRBV18	-	TRBJ2-3
CASSSDRNYGYTF	TGTGCCAGCTCATCGGACAGAAACTATGGCTACACCTTC	13	-	TRBV18	-	TRBJ1-2
CATSRDRASGRSGQYF	TGTGCCACCAGCAGAGATCGGGCTAGCGGGAGGAGCGGCCAGTACTTC	16	TRBD2	TRBV15	-	TRBJ2-5
CASSGTVGEQYF	TGTGCCAGCAGCGGGACAGTGGGGGAGCAGTACTTC	12	-	TRBV9	-	TRBJ2-7
CATSAYGTSGRLSYEQYF	TGTGCCACCAGCGCCTACGGGACTAGCGGGAGACTTTCCTACGAGCAGTACTTC	18	TRBD2	TRBV15	-	TRBJ2-7
CASSDPHGDSYNEQFF	TGTGCCAGCAGTGATCCCCACGGGGACTCCTACAATGAGCAGTTCTTC	16	-	TRBV25-1	-	TRBJ2-1
CAIRGFRDREGENTEAFF	TGTGCCATCAGGGGATTCCGGGACAGGGAAGGTGAGAACACTGAAGCTTTCTTT	18	TRBD1	TRBV10-3	-	TRBJ1-1
CASSPQRGLYEQYF	TGTGCCAGCAGTCCCCAACGGGGTCTCTACGAGCAGTACTTC	14	-	TRBV7-2	-	TRBJ2-7
CASSRTSGRLQETQYF	TGTGCCAGCAGCAGAACTAGCGGGAGGCTCCAAGAGACCCAGTACTTC	16	TRBD2	TRBV9	-	TRBJ2-5
CASSTLAGGPVEQYF	TGTGCCAGTAGTACCTTAGCGGGAGGGCCGGTCGAGCAGTACTTC	15	TRBD2	TRBV19	-	TRBJ2-7
CASSLQRRDQETQYF	TGTGCCAGCAGCTTACAGCGCAGAGATCAAGAGACCCAGTACTTC	15	-	TRBV7-2	-	TRBJ2-5
CASSHRDRNNEQFF	TGCGCCAGCAGCCACCGGGACAGGAACAATGAGCAGTTCTTC	14	TRBD1	TRBV5-1	-	TRBJ2-1
CASSQVTSGMADTQYF	TGTGCCAGCAGCCAAGTAACTAGCGGGATGGCAGATACGCAGTATTTT	16	TRBD2	TRBV14	-	TRBJ2-3
CASSEGQRNTEAFF	TGTGCCAGCAGTGAGGGCCAGAGAAACACTGAAGCTTTCTTT	14	-	TRBV6-1	-	TRBJ1-1
CASSLEGLAGGLGTDTQYF	TGTGCCAGCAGCTTAGAGGGACTAGCGGGAGGCCTGGGCACAGATACGCAGTATTTT	19	TRBD2	TRBV7-6	-	TRBJ2-3
CASSYDRGNTEAFF	TGTGCCAGCAGTTACGACAGGGGGAACACTGAAGCTTTCTTT	14	TRBD1	TRBV6-5	-	TRBJ1-1
CASSQGRGGLNTEAFF	TGCGCCAGCAGCCAAGGGAGAGGGGGCCTGAACACTGAAGCTTTCTTT	16	TRBD1	TRBV4-1	-	TRBJ1-1
CASSEMGAQEKLFF	TGTGCCAGCAGTGAAATGGGGGCACAGGAAAAACTGTTTTTT	14	-	TRBV2	-	TRBJ1-4